The 15 T cell receptor beta chains below were found in one sample sequenced in a study of shared clonotypes between healthy human individuals. Sequenced by immunoSEQ multiplex PCR; TCRdb stores in-frame clones only, minus some. The profile shows 1.6 million or so clones, 98% of them singletons. The sample taken for sequencing was naive CD4+ T cells sorted from blood. Subset: CD45RA+ positively selected. These receptors originate from a man aged 30 to 39 in good health.

The chain joins TRBV25-1 to TRBJ1-4; D perhaps matches TRBD1 (5 bases). This CDR3 is built from 14 residues. Germline CDR1 MGHDK, CDR2 SYGVNS. V was shortened by 5 bases and J by 8 bases, with 15 bases between the two germline ends. The CDR3 is CASSLRGNNEKLFF. CDR3 DNA sequence: TGTGCCAGCAGTCTCCGGGGCAATAACGAAAAACTGTTTTTT.

This clone has a single count. This chain links TRBV11-3 with TRBJ2-3, with D possibly matching TRBD2 (5 bases). The CDR3 loop spans 18 amino acids. Per germline, CDR1 SGHNT and CDR2 YENEEA. Trimming took 2 bases from V and 0 from J, leaving 18 bases between them. CDR3 residues: CASSLSGSSELSTDTQYF. CDR3 coding DNA: TGTGCCAGCAGCTTAAGCGGATCGAGCGAGCTGAGCACAGATACGCAGTATTTT.

This clone was detected a few times. The chain joins TRBV11-3 to TRBJ1-1; D might be TRBD1 (5 bases). Trimming took 6 bases from V and 1 from J, leaving 12 bases between them. Germline values: CDR1 SGHNT, CDR2 YENEEA. This CDR3 region has 14 residues. CDR3 sequence: CASSVGEGNTEAFF. CDR3 DNA sequence: TGTGCCAGCAGTGTGGGGGAAGGGAACACTGAAGCTTTCTTT.

The CDR3 loop is CSVGGGGLNTEAFF. DNA of the CDR3: TGCAGCGTTGGGGGAGGCGGGTTGAACACTGAAGCTTTCTTT. The chain is built from TRBV29-1 and TRBJ1-1, with D unresolved. The CDR3 has 14 residues. Per germline, CDR1 SQVTM and CDR2 ANQGSEA. The V and J ends lost 4 bases and 0 bases respectively, with 12 bases between them. Using reference TRBV29-1 and TRBJ1-1 for the parts outside the CDR3, the full variable domain is SAVISQKPSRDICQRGTSLTIQCQVDSQVTMMFWYRQQPGQSLTLIATANQGSEATYESGFVIDKFPISRPNLTFSTLTVSNMSPEDSSIYLCSVGGGGLNTEAFFGQGTRLTVV.

The chain is built from TRBV19 and TRBJ2-1; TRBD2 matches 8 bases. Germline values: CDR1 LNHDA, CDR2 SQIVND (reference sequence). J was trimmed by 1 base and V by 7 bases; bases with no gene match: 9. CDR3 length equals 16 residues. CDR3 DNA: TGTGCCAGTAATAGGGGGGCTAGCGGGTCCTACAATGAGCAGTTCTTC. Translating gives CASNRGASGSYNEQFF.

The chain carries TRBV18 and TRBJ2-5; D is unclear. Trimming stripped 6 bases from V and 1 base from J, with 12 bases between. Germline V CDR1 and CDR2: KGHSH, LQKENI. The CDR3 spans 14 residues. The CDR3 nucleotides read TGTGCCAGCTCCCCGAGGAGACTCCAAGAGACCCAGTACTTC. Translated: CASSPRRLQETQYF.

The gene calls are TRBV9 and TRBJ2-2, with D possibly matching TRBD1 (6 bases). CDR3 size: 15 residues. The germline V and J ends were trimmed by 0 bases and 2 bases, with 8 bases remaining between them. CDR1 and CDR2 (germline): SGDLS, YYNGEE. This CDR3 reads CASSVGQANTGELFF. The DNA of the CDR3 is TGTGCCAGCAGCGTAGGACAGGCCAACACCGGGGAGCTGTTTTTT.

V gene TRBV11-3 combines with J gene TRBJ1-5; D uncertain. Germline loops: CDR1 SGHNT, CDR2 YENEEA. V was cut by 5 bases and J by 0 bases, with 26 bases left in between. This CDR3 is 20 amino acids long. The CDR3: CASSQDSRSDSPHSNQPQHF. As DNA, the CDR3 is TGTGCCAGCAGCCAAGACTCCAGGAGCGACTCTCCTCATAGCAATCAGCCCCAGCATTTT.

Note on this clone: One end of the junction varies from germline; a read error may be responsible. The chain uses TRBV28 and TRBJ1-4, with 8 nucleotides matching TRBD1. CDR1 and CDR2 (germline): MDHEN, SYDVKM. CDR3 length: 12 amino acids. For the CDR3, the DNA is TGTGCCAGCAGTCCTTCACAGGGGGGTAAGGTTTTT. Amino acids: CASSPSQGGKVF.

This rearrangement joins TRBV7-2 to TRBJ1-2; D gene unclear. This CDR3 spans 15 amino acids. Germline V gene data show CDR1 as SGHTA and CDR2 as FQGNSA. V was pared by 4 bases and J by 9 bases, with 21 bases between. CDR3 protein: CASSSRAAIWHSYTF. The CDR3 bases are TGTGCCAGCAGCTCCCGGGCGGCAATTTGGCATAGCTACACCTTC.

The chain employs TRBV15 and TRBJ2-3; TRBD2 agrees at 10 bases. The germline V gene has CDR1 LNHNV and CDR2 YYDKDF (reference sequence). Trimming at V came to 0 bases and at J to 5 bases, leaving 5 bases not matched to a gene. This CDR3 spans 16 amino acids. CDR3 residues: CATSRDWRLAGDTQYF. Here the CDR3 DNA reads TGTGCCACCAGCAGAGATTGGCGACTAGCGGGAGATACGCAGTATTTT.

V gene TRBV6-5 combines with J gene TRBJ2-7; 7 positions match TRBD1. The CDR3 consists of 15 residues. Germline CDR1 and CDR2: MNHEY and SVGAGI. Unmatched junction bases numbered 13, after V lost 5 bases and J lost 6 bases. This chain's CDR3 is CASSRFGQGVSEQYF. The CDR3 DNA reads TGTGCCAGCAGTAGATTCGGGCAGGGGGTAAGCGAGCAGTACTTC.

This clone occurred once. V gene TRBV28 combines with J gene TRBJ2-3; no firm D call. The CDR3 extends over 13 amino acids. Germline V gives CDR1 MDHEN, CDR2 SYDVKM. The V and J ends lost 4 bases and 10 bases respectively, with 15 bases between them. The CDR3 region is CASSYSPTLAQYF. The CDR3 DNA reads TGTGCCAGCAGTTATAGCCCCACTCTAGCGCAGTATTTT.

As regards this clone: Other DNA sequences within the sample encode an identical CDR3. The gene calls are TRBV6-5 and TRBJ2-7; no definite D call. Germline assignment: CDR1 MNHEY and CDR2 SVGAGI. Trimming shortened V by 0 bases and J by 6 bases, and 6 bases separated the two germline ends. The CDR3 is 12 amino acids. CDR3 protein: CASSYSGGEQYF. CDR3 in DNA: TGTGCCAGCAGTTACTCGGGTGGCGAGCAGTACTTC.

The chain uses TRBV9 and TRBJ2-7, with 9 bases that match TRBD1. The CDR3 consists of 15 residues. The J segment lost 1 base and the V segment lost 4 bases, leaving 6 bases of the junction unmatched. Germline CDR1 and CDR2: SGDLS and YYNGEE. DNA for the CDR3: TGTGCCAGCAGCCCGACAGGGGGAGTTTCCTACGAGCAGTACTTC. This codes for CASSPTGGVSYEQYF.